This TCR beta chain was found in a study of blood T cells in healthy people across ages. In germline, CDR1 is LGHNA, CDR2 YSLEER. Trimming removed 0 bases from V and 2 bases from J, with 11 bases in between. The CDR3 has 15 residues. Primed by a sample-barcoded 5' primer and a J-beta primer mix, a second PCR proceeded for roughly 7 to 12 cycles. MiXCR, run by TCRdb on the 5' RACE reads, gives a single entry per CDR3 protein. Of over 500,000 distinct CDR3 sequences in the sample, about 28% are singletons; the top ten hold 3.6%. These records were also assigned to another study, of T cells of mothers and their children. That paper adds: The authors added sample barcodes and 2-4 random nucleotides using the M1S primer of the second PCR. Thymic selection molds TCR recombination output in a comparable way in related and unrelated pairs. Researchers found no T cell clones that were persistent and microchimeric.

This TCR was sampled from a boy aged 2 to 10 in good health. The V gene is TRBV4-3, the J gene TRBJ2-7; D is undetermined. The sequencing sample was made of blood. CDR3 in amino acids: CASSQDNSLPYEQYF. The CDR3 bases are TGCGCCAGCAGCCAAGACAACAGTCTTCCCTACGAGCAGTACTTC.